Below are 9 T cell receptor beta chains sequenced from a single sample in a study of cytomegalovirus exposure and HLA in healthy donors. The PCR ran on 60 Vbeta and 13 Jbeta primers. The data were produced by immunoSEQ multiplex PCR, yet TCRdb's version contains in-frame clones alone and is incomplete. The data show approximately 170,000 clones, around four fifths seen once. The sample was PBMCs. The source of these receptors is a man in his forties or fifties in good health and CMV-seropositive.

The rearrangement joins TRBV7-3 to TRBJ2-1; 7 bases match TRBD2. Germline V CDR1 and CDR2: SGHTA, FQGTGA. V was pared by 2 bases and J by 6 bases, with 4 bases of the junction left unmatched. CDR3 length equals 14 residues. In nucleotides, the CDR3 is TGTGCCAGCAGCTTAGCGGGAGCTCCCAATGAGCAGTTCTTC. Its protein is CASSLAGAPNEQFF.

About this clone: At one of its ends the junction is not consistent with the germline gene, which may arise from a read error. The chain is built from TRBV6-1 and TRBJ2-7; 7 bases are a match to TRBD1. The CDR3 runs 14 residues. Germline CDR1 reads MNHNS; CDR2 reads SASEGT. The CDR3 DNA sequence: TGTGCCAGCAGGGTCCGCATAGGGGGCTACGAGCAGTGCTTC. This sequence encodes CASRVRIGGYEQCF.

The chain uses TRBV4-3 and TRBJ2-1; the match to TRBD2 covers 8 bases. The V gene's germline CDR1 is LGHNA and CDR2 YSLEER. With 0 bases clipped from V and 4 bases from J, the junction kept 8 bases outside the gene matches. The CDR3 is made up of 17 amino acids. The CDR3 bases are TGCGCCAGCAGCCAAGAATGGGGCGGGGGGAAGTACAATGAGCAGTTCTTC. Its translation: CASSQEWGGGKYNEQFF.

The sample holds a few counts of this clone. The chain uses TRBV14 and TRBJ1-6; D gene unclear. V was clipped by 1 base and J by 7 bases, with 5 bases between them. Germline assignment: CDR1 SGHDN and CDR2 FVKESK. This CDR3 contains 13 residues. The CDR3, as DNA: TGTGCCAGCAGCCAAGTCGTAAATTCACCCCTCCACTTT. Translating gives CASSQVVNSPLHF.

The J gene is TRBJ1-4, the V gene TRBV6-5, with D perhaps TRBD1 (5 bases). Trimming removed 7 bases from V and 8 bases from J, with 17 bases in between. CDR3 length: 14 amino acids. Germline values: CDR1 MNHEY, CDR2 SVGAGI. DNA for the CDR3: TGTGCCAGCACAAGGGCAGGGAGGGACGAAAAACTGTTTTTT. It specifies CASTRAGRDEKLFF.

This chain joins TRBV7-8 and TRBJ2-3, with TRBD2 matching 11 bases. The V and J ends lost 4 bases and 3 bases, in that order; junction bases with no gene match: 12. Per the germline V gene, CDR1 is SGHVS and CDR2 is FQNEAQ. CDR3 length equals 18 residues. CDR3 nucleotides: TGTGCCAGCAGCTCCTCCCGTCGACTAGCGGGGAGAACAGATACGCAGTATTTT. Its translation is CASSSSRRLAGRTDTQYF.

The chain links TRBV19 to TRBJ1-6; 9 nucleotides align to TRBD1. This CDR3 is built from 12 residues. Germline V lookup: CDR1 LNHDA, CDR2 SQIVND (reference sequence). The V and J ends lost 9 bases and 10 bases, in that order; junction bases with no gene match: 4. CDR3 in DNA: TGTGCCAGCCGGGACAGGGTATCACCCCTCCACTTT. It encodes CASRDRVSPLHF.

The chain employs TRBV5-6 and TRBJ2-3; the D gene is possibly TRBD2 (6 bases). Per germline, CDR1 SGHDT and CDR2 YYEEEE. The V end lost 0 bases, the J end lost 1 base, and 9 bases lay between the germline ends. This CDR3 region has 15 residues. The CDR3 nucleotides read TGTGCCAGCAGCTTGGGCCCGGGGGGCACAGATACGCAGTATTTT. Translation: CASSLGPGGTDTQYF.

The chain recombines TRBV28 with TRBJ1-4; 9 bases are a match to TRBD1. This CDR3 comprises 13 residues. Germline CDR1 MDHEN, CDR2 SYDVKM. Unmatched junction bases numbered 3, after V lost 7 bases and J lost 6 bases. The CDR3 protein is CASTRTGDEKLFF. The DNA of the CDR3 is TGTGCCAGCACCAGGACAGGGGATGAAAAACTGTTTTTT.